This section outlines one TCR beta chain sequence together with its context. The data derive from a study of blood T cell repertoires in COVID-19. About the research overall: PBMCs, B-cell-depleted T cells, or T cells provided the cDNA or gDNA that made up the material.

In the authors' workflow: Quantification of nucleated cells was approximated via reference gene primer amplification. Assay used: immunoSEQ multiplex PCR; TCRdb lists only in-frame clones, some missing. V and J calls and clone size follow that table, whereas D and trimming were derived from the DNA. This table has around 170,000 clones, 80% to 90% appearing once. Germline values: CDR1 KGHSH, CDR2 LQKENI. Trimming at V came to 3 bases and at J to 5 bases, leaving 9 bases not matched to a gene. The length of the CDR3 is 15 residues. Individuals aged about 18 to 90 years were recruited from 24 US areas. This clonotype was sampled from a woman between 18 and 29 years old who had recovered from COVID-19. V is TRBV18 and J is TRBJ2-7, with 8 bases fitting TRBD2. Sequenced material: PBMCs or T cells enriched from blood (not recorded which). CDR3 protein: CASSPPGRDGHEQYF. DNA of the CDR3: TGTGCCAGCTCACCTCCCGGGAGGGACGGACACGAGCAGTACTTC.